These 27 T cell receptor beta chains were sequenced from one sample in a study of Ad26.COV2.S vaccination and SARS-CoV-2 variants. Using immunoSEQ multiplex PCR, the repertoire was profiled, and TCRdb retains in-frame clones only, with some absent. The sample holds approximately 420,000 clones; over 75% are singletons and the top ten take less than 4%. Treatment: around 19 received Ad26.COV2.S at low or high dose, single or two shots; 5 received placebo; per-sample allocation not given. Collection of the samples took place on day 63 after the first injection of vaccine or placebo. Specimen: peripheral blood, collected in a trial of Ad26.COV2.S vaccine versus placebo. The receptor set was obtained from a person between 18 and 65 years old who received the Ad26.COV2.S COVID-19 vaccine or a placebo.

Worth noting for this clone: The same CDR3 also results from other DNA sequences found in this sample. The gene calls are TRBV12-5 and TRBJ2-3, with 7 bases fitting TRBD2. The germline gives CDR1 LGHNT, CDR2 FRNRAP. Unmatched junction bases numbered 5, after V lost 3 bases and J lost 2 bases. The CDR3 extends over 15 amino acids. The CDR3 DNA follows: TGTGCTAGTGGTTTAGGGCTAGCGGACACAGATACGCAGTATTTT. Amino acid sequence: CASGLGLADTDTQYF.

The CDR3 sequence: CASSGTWGGYNEQFF. DNA for the CDR3: TGTGCCAGCAGTGGGACCTGGGGCGGCTACAATGAGCAGTTCTTC. The chain employs TRBV6-6 and TRBJ2-1; D possibly uses TRBD1 or TRBD2 (5 bases each). The ends were cut back, 5 bases at V and 3 bases at J, with 14 bases in the middle. The CDR3 runs to 15 residues. Germline V gives CDR1 MNHNY, CDR2 SVGAGI (reference sequence).

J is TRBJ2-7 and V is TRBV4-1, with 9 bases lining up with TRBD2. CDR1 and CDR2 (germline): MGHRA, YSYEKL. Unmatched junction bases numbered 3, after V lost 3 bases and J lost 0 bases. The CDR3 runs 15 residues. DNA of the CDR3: TGCGCCAGCAGCCATTCGACTAGCGGCTCCTACGAGCAGTACTTC. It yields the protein CASSHSTSGSYEQYF.

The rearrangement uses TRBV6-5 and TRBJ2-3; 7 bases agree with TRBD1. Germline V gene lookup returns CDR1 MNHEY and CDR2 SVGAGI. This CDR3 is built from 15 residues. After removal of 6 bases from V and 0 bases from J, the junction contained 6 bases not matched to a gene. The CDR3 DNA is TGTGCCAGCAGAAGAACAGGGGCTAGCACAGATACGCAGTATTTT. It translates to CASRRTGASTDTQYF.

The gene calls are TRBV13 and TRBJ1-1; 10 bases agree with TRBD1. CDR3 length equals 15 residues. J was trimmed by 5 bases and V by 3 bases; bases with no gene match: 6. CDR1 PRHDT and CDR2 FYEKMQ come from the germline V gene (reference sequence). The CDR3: CASSFSDRGETEAFF. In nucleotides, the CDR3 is TGTGCCAGCAGCTTCTCGGACAGGGGGGAGACTGAAGCTTTCTTT.

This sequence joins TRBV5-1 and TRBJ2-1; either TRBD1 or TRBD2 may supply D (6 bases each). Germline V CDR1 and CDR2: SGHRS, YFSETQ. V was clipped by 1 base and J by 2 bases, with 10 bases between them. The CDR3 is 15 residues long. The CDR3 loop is CASSLHREAYNEQFF. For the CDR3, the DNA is TGCGCCAGCAGCTTGCACAGGGAGGCCTACAATGAGCAGTTCTTC.

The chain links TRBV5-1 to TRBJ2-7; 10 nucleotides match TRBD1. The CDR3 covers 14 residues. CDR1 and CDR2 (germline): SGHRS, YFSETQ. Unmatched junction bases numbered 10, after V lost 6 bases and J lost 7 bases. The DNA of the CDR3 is TGCGCCAGCACCGGGGACAGGGGACGAAGAGAGCAGTACTTC. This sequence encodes CASTGDRGRREQYF.

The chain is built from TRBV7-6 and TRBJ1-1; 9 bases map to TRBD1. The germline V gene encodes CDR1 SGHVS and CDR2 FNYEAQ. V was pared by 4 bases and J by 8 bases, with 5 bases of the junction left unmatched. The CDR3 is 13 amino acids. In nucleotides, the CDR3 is TGTGCCAGCAGCTCGGGACAGGGACTAGAAGCTTTCTTT. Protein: CASSSGQGLEAFF.

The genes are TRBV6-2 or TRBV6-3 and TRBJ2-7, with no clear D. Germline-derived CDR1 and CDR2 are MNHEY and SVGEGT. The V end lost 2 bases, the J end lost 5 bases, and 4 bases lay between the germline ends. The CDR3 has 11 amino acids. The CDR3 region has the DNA TGTGCCAGCAGTTACAAGAACGAGCAGTACTTC. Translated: CASSYKNEQYF.

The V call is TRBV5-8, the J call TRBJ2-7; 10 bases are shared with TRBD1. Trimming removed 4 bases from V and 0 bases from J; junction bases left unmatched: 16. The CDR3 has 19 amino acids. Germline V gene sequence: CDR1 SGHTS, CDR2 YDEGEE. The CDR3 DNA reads TGTGCCAGCAGCCCCACTACTCTCCGGGGACAGGGGACCTCCTACGAGCAGTACTTC. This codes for CASSPTTLRGQGTSYEQYF.

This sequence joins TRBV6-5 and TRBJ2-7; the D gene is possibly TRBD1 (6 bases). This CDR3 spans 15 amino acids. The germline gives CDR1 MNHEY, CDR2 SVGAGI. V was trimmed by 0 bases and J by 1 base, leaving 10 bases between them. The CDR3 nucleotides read TGTGCCAGCAGTTACTCTAACAGGGATTCCTACGAGCAGTACTTC. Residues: CASSYSNRDSYEQYF.

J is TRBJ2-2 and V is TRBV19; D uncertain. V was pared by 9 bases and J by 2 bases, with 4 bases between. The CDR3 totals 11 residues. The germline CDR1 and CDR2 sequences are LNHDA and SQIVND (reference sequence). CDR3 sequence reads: CASLNTGELFF. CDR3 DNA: TGTGCCAGCTTAAACACCGGGGAGCTGTTTTTT.

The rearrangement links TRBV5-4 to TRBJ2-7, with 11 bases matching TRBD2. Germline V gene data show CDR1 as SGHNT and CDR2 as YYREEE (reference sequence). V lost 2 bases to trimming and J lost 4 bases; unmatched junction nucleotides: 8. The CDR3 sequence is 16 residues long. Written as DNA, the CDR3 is TGTGCCAGCAGCTTCGGTACACTAGCGGGGGATTACGAGCAGTACTTC. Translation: CASSFGTLAGDYEQYF.

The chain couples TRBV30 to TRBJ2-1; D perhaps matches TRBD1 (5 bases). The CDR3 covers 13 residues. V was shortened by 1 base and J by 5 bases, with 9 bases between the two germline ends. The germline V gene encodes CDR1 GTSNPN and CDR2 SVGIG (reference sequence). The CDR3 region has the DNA TGTGCCTGGAGTGCAGGGCCCCACAATGAGCAGTTCTTC. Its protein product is CAWSAGPHNEQFF.

In DNA form, the CDR3 reads TGTGCCACCAGTGAAGCCGCCTACTATGGCTACACCTTC. As protein: CATSEAAYYGYTF. The chain uses TRBV24-1 and TRBJ1-2; D ambiguous. CDR1 is KGHDR and CDR2 is SFDVKD in the germline V gene. Trimming took 4 bases from V and 3 from J, leaving 8 bases between them. This CDR3 contains 13 residues.

In DNA, the CDR3 is TGTGCCAGCAGTACGGACAGGGAGGGCACTGAAGCTTTCTTT. As protein: CASSTDREGTEAFF. The gene calls are TRBV6-5 and TRBJ1-1; 8 positions agree with TRBD1. The CDR3 consists of 14 residues. The J segment lost 4 bases and the V segment lost 5 bases, leaving 6 bases of the junction unmatched. CDR1 and CDR2 from the germline V gene are MNHEY and SVGAGI.

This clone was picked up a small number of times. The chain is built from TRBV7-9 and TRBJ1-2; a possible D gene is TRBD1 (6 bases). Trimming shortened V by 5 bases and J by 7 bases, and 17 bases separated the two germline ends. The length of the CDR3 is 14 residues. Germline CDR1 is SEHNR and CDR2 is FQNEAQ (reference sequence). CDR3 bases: TGTGCCAGCAGCAATCCTCCGGGGGGCGCTGGCTACACCTTC. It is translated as CASSNPPGGAGYTF.

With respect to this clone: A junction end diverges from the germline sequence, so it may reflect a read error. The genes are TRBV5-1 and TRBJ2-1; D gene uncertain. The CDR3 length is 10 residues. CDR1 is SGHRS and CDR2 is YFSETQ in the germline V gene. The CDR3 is CASSYYEQFF. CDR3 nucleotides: TGCGCCAGCAGCTACTATGAGCAGTTCTTC.

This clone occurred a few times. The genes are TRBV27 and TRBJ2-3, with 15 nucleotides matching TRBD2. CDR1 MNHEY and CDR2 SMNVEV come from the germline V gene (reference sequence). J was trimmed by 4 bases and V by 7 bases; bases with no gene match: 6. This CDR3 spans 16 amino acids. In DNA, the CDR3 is TGTGCCAGCAACGGACTAGCGGGGGGGCGGCCAGATACGCAGTATTTT. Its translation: CASNGLAGGRPDTQYF.

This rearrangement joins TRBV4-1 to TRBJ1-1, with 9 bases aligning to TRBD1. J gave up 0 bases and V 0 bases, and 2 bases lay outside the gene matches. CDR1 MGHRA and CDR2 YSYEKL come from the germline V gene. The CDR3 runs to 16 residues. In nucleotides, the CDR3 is TGCGCCAGCAGCCAAGAACAGGGGGCTGTGAACACTGAAGCTTTCTTT. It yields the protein CASSQEQGAVNTEAFF.

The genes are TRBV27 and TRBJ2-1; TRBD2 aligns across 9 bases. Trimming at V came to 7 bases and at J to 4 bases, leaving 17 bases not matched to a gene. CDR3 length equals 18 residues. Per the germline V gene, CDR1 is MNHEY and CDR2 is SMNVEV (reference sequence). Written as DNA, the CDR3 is TGTGCCAGCACCAACTTAGGACCAGCGGGGGGCGCTTACAATGAGCAGTTCTTC. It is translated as CASTNLGPAGGAYNEQFF.

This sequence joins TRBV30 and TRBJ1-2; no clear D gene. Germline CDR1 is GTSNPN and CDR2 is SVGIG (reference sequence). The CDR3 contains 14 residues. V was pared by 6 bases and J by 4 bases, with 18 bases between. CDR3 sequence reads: CACPAPTGTYGYTF. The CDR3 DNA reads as TGTGCCTGCCCCGCACCCACGGGAACCTATGGCTACACCTTC.

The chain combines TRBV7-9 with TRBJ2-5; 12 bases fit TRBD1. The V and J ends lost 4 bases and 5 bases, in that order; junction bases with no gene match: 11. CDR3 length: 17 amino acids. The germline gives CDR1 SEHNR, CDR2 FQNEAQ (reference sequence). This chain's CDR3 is CASSSAAGTGGFETQYF. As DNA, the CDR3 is TGTGCCAGCAGCTCGGCGGCCGGGACAGGGGGCTTTGAGACCCAGTACTTC. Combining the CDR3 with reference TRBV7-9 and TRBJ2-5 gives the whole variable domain DTGVSQNPRHKITKRGQNVTFRCDPISEHNRLYWYRQTLGQGPEFLTYFQNEAQLEKSRLLSDRFSAERPKGSFSTLEIQRTEQGDSAMYLCASSSAAGTGGFETQYFGPGTRLLVL.

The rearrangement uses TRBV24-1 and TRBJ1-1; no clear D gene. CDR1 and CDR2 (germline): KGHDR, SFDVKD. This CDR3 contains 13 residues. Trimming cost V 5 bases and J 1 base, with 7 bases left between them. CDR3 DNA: TGTGCCACCAGTGTCTCAGCGAACACTGAAGCTTTCTTT. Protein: CATSVSANTEAFF.

The chain's CDR3 is CASSPGRSSNQPQHF. CDR3 in DNA: TGTGCCAGCAGCCCCGGGAGGAGTAGCAATCAGCCCCAGCATTTT. The chain couples TRBV25-1 to TRBJ1-5; D unresolved. V lost 6 bases and J 0 bases, leaving 12 bases between the germline ends. This CDR3 is 15 amino acids long. The germline V gene encodes CDR1 MGHDK and CDR2 SYGVNS.

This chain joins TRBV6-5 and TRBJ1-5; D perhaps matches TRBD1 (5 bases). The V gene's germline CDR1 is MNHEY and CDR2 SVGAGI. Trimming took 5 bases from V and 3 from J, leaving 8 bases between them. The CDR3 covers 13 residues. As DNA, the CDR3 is TGTGCCAGCAGTAGGGACCTCAATCAGCCCCAGCATTTT. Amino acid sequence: CASSRDLNQPQHF.

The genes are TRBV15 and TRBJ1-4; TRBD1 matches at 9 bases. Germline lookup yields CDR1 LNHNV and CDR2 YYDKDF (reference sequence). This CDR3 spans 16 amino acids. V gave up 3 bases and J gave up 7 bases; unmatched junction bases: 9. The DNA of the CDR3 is TGTGCCACCAGCAGGGCCTACAGGGGGCCGGGTGAAAAACTGTTTTTT. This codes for CATSRAYRGPGEKLFF.